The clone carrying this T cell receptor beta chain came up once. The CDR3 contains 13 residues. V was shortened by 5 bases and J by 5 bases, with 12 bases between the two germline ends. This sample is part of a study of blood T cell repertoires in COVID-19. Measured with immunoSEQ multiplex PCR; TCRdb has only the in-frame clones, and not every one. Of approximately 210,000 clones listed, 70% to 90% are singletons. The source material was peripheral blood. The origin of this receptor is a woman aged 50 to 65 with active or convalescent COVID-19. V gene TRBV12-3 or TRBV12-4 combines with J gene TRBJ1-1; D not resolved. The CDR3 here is CASSRDVGTEAFF. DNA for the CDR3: TGTGCCAGCAGTCGGGATGTTGGGACTGAAGCTTTCTTT.